This T cell receptor beta chain was sequenced during a study of cytomegalovirus exposure and HLA in healthy donors. Study-wide findings and caveats: Prior analysis indicated that the majority of TCR beta V segments exhibited productivity approximately 90% or approximately 30% of the time.

The CDR3 covers 18 residues. With 2 bases clipped from V and 4 bases from J, the junction kept 15 bases outside the gene matches. Germline-derived CDR1 and CDR2 are SQVTM and ANQGSEA. Researchers ran the PCR with 60 Vbeta and 13 Jbeta primers. Sequencing was performed with immunoSEQ multiplex PCR; in TCRdb, only in-frame clones are kept and a portion is missing. The sample yields about 130,000 clones, around four fifths seen once. As to this clone: The antigen remains undetermined.

The TCR sequence derives from a boy aged 2 to 9 in good health and CMV-seronegative. Source material: PBMCs. The rearrangement uses TRBV29-1 and TRBJ2-1, with TRBD2 matching 9 bases. CDR3 in amino acids: CSVESGGSGGLIYNEQFF. The CDR3 coding sequence is TGCAGCGTTGAATCAGGAGGTAGCGGGGGCCTTATTTACAATGAGCAGTTCTTC.